This TCR beta chain was identified in a study of CD8+ T cells in alopecia areata. Study results and caveats: In lesional scalp, particularly from alopecia totalis/universalis, clonality was higher than in normal scalp.

The length of the CDR3 is 15 residues. The V gene end was trimmed by 5 bases and the J gene end by 0 bases; junction bases not matched to a gene: 6. The germline V gene encodes CDR1 SQVTM and CDR2 ANQGSEA. With respect to this clone: What it binds is not known.

cDNA serving as the sequencing template came from extracted, reverse transcribed RNA. Sequenced by immunoSEQ multiplex PCR; TCRdb stores in-frame clones only, minus some. In the table there are about 110,000 clones, roughly 50% of which are singletons. The treatment is: oral pan-JAK inhibitor, 5-10 mg twice daily. The sequences come from CD8+ T cells sorted from blood, collected at week 24, from a patient treated with tofacitinib. The chain employs TRBV29-1 and TRBJ1-4, with 7 bases matching TRBD1. The source of this sequence is a human donor with alopecia areata. Written as DNA, the CDR3 is TGCAGCGTTCTCAGGGGGGAAGCAACTAATGAAAAACTGTTTTTT. Residues: CSVLRGEATNEKLFF.